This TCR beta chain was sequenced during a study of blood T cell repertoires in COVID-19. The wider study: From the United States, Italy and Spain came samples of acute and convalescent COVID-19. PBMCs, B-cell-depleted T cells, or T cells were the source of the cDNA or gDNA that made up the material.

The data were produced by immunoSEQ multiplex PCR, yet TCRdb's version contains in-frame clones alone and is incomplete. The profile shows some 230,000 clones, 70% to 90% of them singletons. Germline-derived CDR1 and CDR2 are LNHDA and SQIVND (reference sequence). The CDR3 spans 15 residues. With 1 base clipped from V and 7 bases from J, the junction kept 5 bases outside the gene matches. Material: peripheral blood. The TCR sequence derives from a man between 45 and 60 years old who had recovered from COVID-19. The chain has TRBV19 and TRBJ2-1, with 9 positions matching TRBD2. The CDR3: CASSIVIAGGNEQFF. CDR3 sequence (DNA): TGTGCCAGTAGTATAGTGATTGCGGGAGGGAATGAGCAGTTCTTC.